This entry lists 32 T cell receptor beta chains sequenced from one sample in a study of blood T cell repertoires in COVID-19. Measured with immunoSEQ multiplex PCR; TCRdb has only the in-frame clones, and not every one. The repertoire consists of 470,000 or so clones, with 80% to 90% occurring once and the leading ten covering more than 3%. Sequenced material: peripheral blood. Receptor source: a human donor in a cohort sampled during active COVID-19.

This chain links TRBV19 with TRBJ1-5; 9 nucleotides line up with TRBD1. V shed 5 bases, J shed 6 bases, and the junction held 5 bases outside the gene matches. There are 14 residues in the CDR3. The V gene's germline CDR1 is LNHDA and CDR2 SQIVND (reference sequence). The CDR3 region is CASSVTGGSQPQHF. The CDR3 region has the DNA TGTGCCAGTAGTGTTACAGGGGGCAGTCAGCCCCAGCATTTT.

The chain has TRBV24-1 and TRBJ2-1; TRBD2 matches at 9 bases. Trimming took 5 bases from V and 3 from J; bases not matched to a gene: 7. Germline values: CDR1 KGHDR, CDR2 SFDVKD. The CDR3 contains 16 residues. This chain's CDR3 is CATSANSGRLYNEQFF. For the CDR3, the DNA is TGTGCCACCAGTGCCAATAGCGGGAGACTCTACAATGAGCAGTTCTTC.

The chain carries TRBV5-4 and TRBJ1-2; TRBD1 matches at 7 bases. The CDR3 sequence is 16 residues long. Germline lookup yields CDR1 SGHNT and CDR2 YYREEE (reference sequence). Losses at the gene ends were 4 bases for V and 0 bases for J; bases not matched to a gene: 9. The CDR3 region is CASSLGQIFSNYGYTF. CDR3 DNA: TGTGCCAGCAGCCTGGGACAGATCTTCTCTAACTATGGCTACACCTTC.

The chain has TRBV7-3 and TRBJ1-1; D is perhaps TRBD1 (5 bases). The CDR3 extends over 17 amino acids. Trimming cost V 1 base and J 1 base, with 16 bases left between them. CDR1 is SGHTA and CDR2 is FQGTGA in the germline V gene. The CDR3 loop reads CASSLKGFRRGNTEAFF. DNA for the CDR3: TGTGCCAGCAGCTTAAAAGGTTTTCGAAGGGGGAACACTGAAGCTTTCTTT.

The rearrangement links TRBV28 to TRBJ2-3; 7 bases are a match to TRBD1. The CDR3 consists of 14 residues. In germline, CDR1 is MDHEN, CDR2 SYDVKM. Trimming removed 6 bases from V and 6 bases from J; junction bases left unmatched: 9. CDR3 nucleotide sequence: TGTGCCAGCAGGCCACAGGGGACCCAGGATACGCAGTATTTT. Protein sequence: CASRPQGTQDTQYF.

This chain's CDR3 is CASNYSGTNTGELFF. DNA for the CDR3: TGTGCCAGTAACTACTCCGGGACAAACACCGGGGAGCTGTTTTTT. This sequence joins TRBV19 and TRBJ2-2, with a weak D call TRBD1 (6 bases). Germline loops: CDR1 LNHDA, CDR2 SQIVND (reference sequence). CDR3 length: 15 amino acids. V lost 7 bases, J lost 2 bases, and 14 bases lay in between.

The chain combines TRBV28 with TRBJ1-1; maybe TRBD1 (6 bases). The CDR3 is 16 residues long. CDR1 MDHEN and CDR2 SYDVKM come from the germline V gene. Trimming removed 3 bases at V and 1 base at J, with 15 bases between. In DNA form, the CDR3 reads TGTGCCAGCAGTTTCTCGAGGGGGACACCGAACACTGAAGCTTTCTTT. It translates to CASSFSRGTPNTEAFF.

This clone occurred a few times. J is TRBJ2-3 and V is TRBV5-1; TRBD2 agrees at 13 bases. Germline CDR1 is SGHRS and CDR2 is YFSETQ. The CDR3 loop spans 18 amino acids. V gave up 4 bases and J gave up 0 bases; unmatched junction bases: 8. The CDR3 loop is CASSGQGLAGSSTDTQYF. In DNA, the CDR3 is TGCGCCAGCAGCGGTCAGGGACTAGCGGGAAGTAGCACAGATACGCAGTATTTT.

The rearrangement joins TRBV5-1 to TRBJ1-4; weak D call: TRBD1 (6 bases). This CDR3 is 15 amino acids long. Trimming left V 0 bases short and J 5 bases short, with 11 bases between. CDR1 and CDR2 from the germline V gene are SGHRS and YFSETQ. The CDR3, as DNA: TGCGCCAGCAGCTTGGTCCCAGGGGCCAATGAAAAACTGTTTTTT. Encoded protein: CASSLVPGANEKLFF.

The J gene is TRBJ2-3, the V gene TRBV5-1, with 9 bases that match TRBD1. This CDR3 is 15 amino acids long. V trimming: 2 bases; J trimming: 6 bases; junction bases outside the gene matches: 7. The V gene's germline CDR1 is SGHRS and CDR2 YFSETQ. CDR3 in amino acids: CASSFTGGALDTQYF. As DNA, the CDR3 is TGCGCCAGCAGCTTTACAGGGGGCGCCCTGGATACGCAGTATTTT.

The genes are TRBV5-8 and TRBJ2-5, with a possible D match to TRBD2 (6 bases). The CDR3 contains 16 residues. In germline, CDR1 is SGHTS, CDR2 YDEGEE. V lost 4 bases and J lost 3, with 19 bases in between. The CDR3 region is CASSPGLSRFEETQYF. CDR3 nucleotides: TGTGCCAGCAGCCCGGGACTGTCCCGTTTCGAAGAGACCCAGTACTTC.

The chain joins TRBV19 to TRBJ1-1; D may be TRBD1 (5 bases). The CDR3 loop spans 14 amino acids. Trimming left V 3 bases short and J 4 bases short, with 12 bases between. Germline CDR1 is LNHDA and CDR2 is SQIVND (reference sequence). CDR3 protein: CASSMAGGVTEAFF. CDR3 DNA: TGTGCCAGTAGTATGGCAGGAGGGGTCACTGAAGCTTTCTTT.

The chain employs TRBV6-6 and TRBJ1-3; D is perhaps TRBD1 (5 bases). Germline loops: CDR1 MNHNY, CDR2 SVGAGI (reference sequence). Trimming stripped 2 bases from V and 1 base from J, with 9 bases between. The length of the CDR3 is 15 residues. CDR3 bases: TGTGCCAGCAGTTACCCCGACAGATCTGGAAACACCATATATTTT. Protein: CASSYPDRSGNTIYF.

The rearrangement uses TRBV19 and TRBJ2-7; 11 bases are shared with TRBD2. This CDR3 is built from 14 residues. Trimming took 6 bases from V and 4 from J; bases not matched to a gene: 5. Per the germline V gene, CDR1 is LNHDA and CDR2 is SQIVND (reference sequence). The CDR3 reads CASRLAGGPYEQYF. CDR3 DNA: TGTGCCAGTAGATTAGCGGGAGGGCCTTACGAGCAGTACTTC.

This clone was seen more than once but under ten times. This chain joins TRBV27 and TRBJ1-2, with 7 bases lining up with TRBD1. The CDR3 has 14 residues. Germline CDR1 and CDR2: MNHEY and SMNVEV (reference sequence). The V and J ends lost 6 bases and 8 bases, in that order; junction bases with no gene match: 12. CDR3: CASRATGDAGGYTF. The DNA of the CDR3 is TGTGCCAGCAGAGCAACAGGGGATGCAGGAGGCTACACCTTC.

The V call is TRBV5-1, the J call TRBJ2-3, with D perhaps TRBD1 (5 bases). V dropped 6 bases and J dropped 4 bases, with 15 bases sitting between them. This CDR3 contains 14 residues. Germline CDR1 and CDR2: SGHRS and YFSETQ. The CDR3 protein is CASTPMTEADTQYF. The CDR3 DNA follows: TGCGCCAGCACCCCAATGACAGAAGCAGATACGCAGTATTTT.

The chain links TRBV30 to TRBJ2-5, with D possibly TRBD2 on 6 matching bases. The CDR3 is 16 residues long. Deletions cut 0 bases from V and 4 bases from J, with 18 bases between. Germline assignment: CDR1 GTSNPN and CDR2 SVGIG (reference sequence). CDR3 residues: CAWSVTSHRARETQYF. The CDR3 region has the DNA TGTGCCTGGAGTGTAACTAGCCACCGGGCCCGAGAGACCCAGTACTTC.

The chain couples TRBV7-9 to TRBJ1-1, with no clear D. The CDR3 contains 13 residues. The germline V gene has CDR1 SEHNR and CDR2 FQNEAQ (reference sequence). V was trimmed by 7 bases and J by 3 bases, leaving 12 bases between them. CDR3 protein: CASNIDTYTEAFF. The CDR3 DNA sequence: TGTGCCAGCAACATTGACACCTACACTGAAGCTTTCTTT. Based on the CDR3 plus reference TRBV7-9 and TRBJ1-1, the full variable domain is DTGVSQNPRHKITKRGQNVTFRCDPISEHNRLYWYRQTLGQGPEFLTYFQNEAQLEKSRLLSDRFSAERPKGSFSTLEIQRTEQGDSAMYLCASNIDTYTEAFFGQGTRLTVV.

The rearrangement uses TRBV4-1 and TRBJ2-3, with 12 bases identical to TRBD1. There are 17 residues in the CDR3. Germline V gene lookup returns CDR1 MGHRA and CDR2 YSYEKL. V was clipped by 6 bases and J by 3 bases; unmatched bases: 10. CDR3 bases: TGCGCCAGCAGAAGGGGTCTGGGACAGGGGGCTACAGATACGCAGTATTTT. Its protein product is CASRRGLGQGATDTQYF.

The chain carries TRBV30 and TRBJ2-1; 10 bases are a match to TRBD1. The CDR3 is 12 amino acids. The trim removed 5 bases at V and 6 bases at J, leaving 1 base unmatched. Germline values: CDR1 GTSNPN, CDR2 SVGIG (reference sequence). CDR3 sequence: CAWGQGVNEQFF. The CDR3 coding sequence is TGTGCCTGGGGACAGGGGGTCAATGAGCAGTTCTTC.

The J gene is TRBJ2-7, the V gene TRBV7-9, with 8 nucleotides matching TRBD1. Germline CDR1 SEHNR, CDR2 FQNEAQ (reference sequence). V shed 3 bases and J 2 bases; nucleotides not matched to a gene: 6. The CDR3 loop spans 15 amino acids. CDR3 protein: CASSFSGQETYEQYF. CDR3 sequence (DNA): TGTGCCAGCAGCTTTTCGGGACAGGAGACCTACGAGCAGTACTTC.

The CDR3 is CASSLDRTNFREAFF. DNA of the CDR3: TGCGCCAGCAGCTTGGATCGCACCAATTTCAGGGAAGCTTTCTTT. The rearrangement joins TRBV5-1 to TRBJ1-1; no clear D. The V gene lost 0 bases and the J gene lost 8 bases, with 17 bases spanning the gap. CDR3 size: 15 residues. CDR1 is SGHRS, CDR2 YFSETQ, per germline.

CDR3 nucleotides: TGTGCCAGCAGTGAGGACAGGGTTGGCGTTTACGATCCCTATGGCTACACCTTC. Its protein product is CASSEDRVGVYDPYGYTF. The genes are TRBV5-8 and TRBJ1-2; 8 bases are shared with TRBD1. Per germline, CDR1 SGHTS and CDR2 YDEGEE. The CDR3 totals 18 residues. The junction had 19 bases not matched to a gene; V was cut back by 5 bases and J by 4 bases.

The V call is TRBV5-1, the J call TRBJ1-6; TRBD1 matches 9 bases. Germline trimming cut 4 bases from V and 10 bases from J; bases unmatched to any gene: 6. CDR3 size: 14 residues. The germline gives CDR1 SGHRS, CDR2 YFSETQ. The DNA of the CDR3 is TGCGCCAGCAGCGGGGACAGGGAAAACTCACCCCTCCACTTT. It encodes CASSGDRENSPLHF.

V usage is TRBV7-3 and J usage is TRBJ2-1; 10 bases are a match to TRBD1. Germline CDR1 is SGHTA and CDR2 is FQGTGA. V shed 4 bases, J shed 2 bases, and the junction held 5 bases outside the gene matches. The CDR3 runs 16 residues. CDR3 in amino acids: CASSSSGTGAYNEQFF. As DNA, the CDR3 is TGTGCCAGCAGCTCGTCCGGGACAGGGGCCTACAATGAGCAGTTCTTC.

The rearrangement links TRBV20-1 to TRBJ1-2; perhaps TRBD1 as D (6 bases). The CDR3 covers 10 residues. Germline V gene data show CDR1 as DFQATT and CDR2 as SNEGSKA (reference sequence). CDR3 DNA sequence: TGCAGGGGGGACATCTATGGCTACACCTTC. Translated: CRGDIYGYTF.

This clone came up once. The rearrangement joins TRBV11-3 to TRBJ2-1; D may be TRBD2 (6 bases). Germline V gene lookup returns CDR1 SGHNT and CDR2 YENEEA. Trimming cost V 1 base and J 9 bases, with 16 bases left between them. The CDR3 extends over 15 amino acids. CDR3 loop: CASSLGRDSKPEQFF. The CDR3 DNA reads as TGTGCCAGCAGCTTAGGCCGGGACTCCAAGCCTGAGCAGTTCTTC.

V usage is TRBV3-1 (or the pseudogene TRBV3-2) and J usage is TRBJ1-2; D might be TRBD1 (5 bases). Germline CDR1 is LGHDT and CDR2 is YNNKEL (reference sequence). The CDR3 length is 14 residues. The germline V and J ends were trimmed by 4 bases and 8 bases, with 17 bases remaining between them. The CDR3 sequence is CASSRQGGSGGYTF. CDR3 DNA: TGTGCCAGCAGCCGGCAGGGAGGCAGCGGGGGCTACACCTTC.

This rearrangement joins TRBV2 to TRBJ2-7, with 7 bases fitting TRBD1. Trimming took 5 bases from V and 2 from J; bases not matched to a gene: 3. The CDR3 is made up of 13 amino acids. The V gene's germline CDR1 is SNHLY and CDR2 FYNNEI. DNA of the CDR3: TGTGCCAGCAGTACGGGGACAGCCTACGAGCAGTACTTC. It is translated as CASSTGTAYEQYF.

This clone appeared once. The V and J genes are TRBV5-4 and TRBJ2-7, with a tentative D call TRBD1 (6 bases). In germline, CDR1 is SGHNT, CDR2 YYREEE (reference sequence). Trimming cost V 0 bases and J 5 bases, with 15 bases left between them. The CDR3 contains 15 residues. The CDR3 region has the DNA TGTGCCAGCAGCTTGGGGGGGCGAGGGGTGAACGAGCAGTACTTC. Encoded protein: CASSLGGRGVNEQYF.

Only a few counts were recorded for this clone. The chain is built from TRBV2 and TRBJ1-1; possible D gene TRBD1, 5 bases. The germline V gene encodes CDR1 SNHLY and CDR2 FYNNEI. Trimming removed 2 bases at V and 4 bases at J, with 14 bases between. The CDR3 contains 15 residues. In DNA form, the CDR3 reads TGTGCCAGCAGTGAAAGGCACCAGGGTTTCACTGAAGCTTTCTTT. Protein: CASSERHQGFTEAFF.

The chain joins TRBV24-1 to TRBJ2-5; D is unclear. Between the trimmed V and J ends, which lost 7 bases and 3 bases, there was a span of 5 bases. The CDR3 covers 11 residues. CDR1 is KGHDR and CDR2 is SFDVKD in the germline V gene. CDR3 sequence: CATSVKETQYF. DNA for the CDR3: TGTGCCACCAGCGTTAAAGAGACCCAGTACTTC.